This T cell receptor (beta chain) was identified in a study of blood T cell repertoires in COVID-19. Whole-study context: The United States, Italy and Spain supplied acute and convalescent COVID-19 samples.

This table comes from immunoSEQ multiplex PCR, and its TCRdb copy is limited to in-frame clones, with some not included. Here the sample spans fewer than 450,000 clones, around 91% being singletons. Everyone who took part was 18 to 89 years old, and they came from about two dozen US areas. Allocation to cohorts depended on clinical history reported by the participants. Germline V gene sequence: CDR1 ENHRY, CDR2 SYGVKD. This CDR3 contains 16 residues. V trimming: 8 bases; J trimming: 0 bases; junction bases outside the gene matches: 6. V is TRBV10-3 and J is TRBJ2-6; 8 bases line up with TRBD1. This TCR was sampled from a man younger than 35 who had recovered from COVID-19. Sequenced input: PBMCs or T cells enriched from blood (not recorded which). CDR3 amino acids: CAIPGTGGSGANVLTF. Here the CDR3 DNA reads TGTGCCATCCCCGGGACAGGTGGCTCTGGGGCCAACGTCCTGACTTTC.